The 14 T cell receptor beta chains presented below share a single source sample, sequenced in a study of response to subunit inactivated influenza vaccine. MiXCR was run by TCRdb on the RT-PCR reads, yielding one entry per CDR3 protein. The sample yields some 800,000 distinct CDR3 sequences, approximately 21% seen once. Sequences were derived from PBMCs from blood, sampled 4 to 6 days after vaccination. The receptors derive from a middle-aged man who received an inactivated influenza vaccine.

This clonotype has ten or more counts. The chain is built from TRBV20-1 and TRBJ2-1; D is ambiguous. Germline lookup yields CDR1 DFQATT and CDR2 SNEGSKA (reference sequence). V was pared by 1 base and J by 0 bases, with 13 bases between. The CDR3 has 16 amino acids. As DNA, the CDR3 is TGCAGTGCTAGAGTTTTTAGGTCGAGCTCCTACAATGAGCAGTTCTTC. Encoded protein: CSARVFRSSSYNEQFF.

This clonotype was observed a handful of times. The rearrangement joins TRBV20-1 to TRBJ2-3; 7 bases map to TRBD1. The CDR3 is 14 residues long. V dropped 6 bases and J dropped 2; count of bases not matched to a gene: 8. CDR1 DFQATT and CDR2 SNEGSKA come from the germline V gene (reference sequence). This chain's CDR3 is CSARDSALTDTQYF. CDR3 in DNA: TGCAGTGCCCGGGACAGTGCCCTCACAGATACGCAGTATTTT.

This clonotype has more than one count but fewer than ten. J is TRBJ1-5 and V is TRBV20-1; a weak D match, TRBD1 (5 bases). V was cut by 6 bases and J by 5 bases, with 17 bases left in between. The length of the CDR3 is 14 residues. The germline gives CDR1 DFQATT, CDR2 SNEGSKA (reference sequence). CDR3 sequence reads: CSAAGSRLDQPQHF. Here the CDR3 DNA reads TGCAGTGCGGCAGGGTCCCGCTTGGATCAGCCCCAGCATTTT.

This clonotype appeared many times. This chain connects TRBV4-3 to TRBJ2-5, with 11 bases aligning to TRBD2. CDR1 is LGHNA and CDR2 is YSLEER in the germline V gene. Unmatched junction bases numbered 13, after V lost 5 bases and J lost 5 bases. The CDR3 contains 17 residues. The CDR3 sequence is CASSSTSGSNERETQYF. CDR3 sequence (DNA): TGCGCCAGCAGCTCTACTAGCGGGAGTAACGAAAGGGAGACCCAGTACTTC.

The V and J genes are TRBV2 and TRBJ2-3; D not certain. CDR1 and CDR2 (germline): SNHLY, FYNNEI. The CDR3 extends over 14 amino acids. Trimming left V 8 bases short and J 1 base short, with 13 bases between. The CDR3 is CASASLLGTDTQYF. The CDR3 nucleotides are TGTGCCAGCGCATCCCTCCTAGGCACAGATACGCAGTATTTT.

V is TRBV4-3 and J is TRBJ2-7, with 10 positions matching TRBD1. Germline CDR1 is LGHNA and CDR2 is YSLEER. Unmatched junction bases numbered 11, after V lost 1 base and J lost 2 bases. The CDR3 has 18 residues. The CDR3 DNA is TGCGCCAGCAGCCAAGGCGGATGGGGTGGACAGGGGGCCTACGAGCAGTACTTC. It specifies CASSQGGWGGQGAYEQYF.

The J gene is TRBJ2-1, the V gene TRBV28, with 7 nucleotides matching TRBD2. J lost 8 bases, V lost 6 bases, and 10 bases had no gene match. The CDR3 sequence is 14 residues long. Germline loops: CDR1 MDHEN, CDR2 SYDVKM. CDR3 coding DNA: TGTGCCAGCAGCTCCACGACTAGCTTGGATGAGCAGTTCTTC. This encodes CASSSTTSLDEQFF. Drawing the rest from reference TRBV28 and TRBJ2-1, the complete variable domain is DVKVTQSSRYLVKRTGEKVFLECVQDMDHENMFWYRQDPGLGLRLIYFSYDVKMKEKGDIPEGYSVSREKKERFSLILESASTNQTSMYLCASSSTTSLDEQFFGPGTRLTVL.

The chain couples TRBV10-3 to TRBJ2-5; D is uncertain. This CDR3 has 14 residues. The germline CDR1 and CDR2 sequences are ENHRY and SYGVKD. V was clipped by 3 bases and J by 4 bases, with 12 bases between them. The CDR3 spells CAISERGGLETQYF. The CDR3 bases are TGTGCCATCAGTGAACGAGGTGGTCTAGAGACCCAGTACTTC.

This clonotype was detected a few times. The genes are TRBV15 and TRBJ2-1; TRBD2 matches at 7 bases. CDR3 length: 15 amino acids. After removal of 4 bases from V and 2 bases from J, the junction contained 5 bases not matched to a gene. Germline CDR1 LNHNV, CDR2 YYDKDF (reference sequence). DNA of the CDR3: TGTGCCACCAGCACAAGCGGGACCGCCTACAATGAGCAGTTCTTC. This codes for CATSTSGTAYNEQFF.

This chain uses TRBV20-1 with TRBJ2-5; D possibly corresponds to TRBD1 (5 bases). There are 13 residues in the CDR3. Germline V gives CDR1 DFQATT, CDR2 SNEGSKA (reference sequence). Trimming removed 5 bases from V and 0 bases from J, with 10 bases in between. CDR3: CSASRAYQETQYF. The CDR3 DNA reads as TGCAGTGCTTCCAGGGCGTACCAAGAGACCCAGTACTTC.

The V gene is TRBV7-9, the J gene TRBJ1-2; D is unclear. Germline V gives CDR1 SEHNR, CDR2 FQNEAQ (reference sequence). The CDR3 covers 12 residues. V was shortened by 9 bases and J by 2 bases, with 10 bases between the two germline ends. The CDR3 sequence is CASKSLNYGYTF. The DNA for the CDR3 is TGTGCCAGTAAGAGTTTAAACTATGGCTACACCTTC.

This clonotype was found a few times. This sequence joins TRBV20-1 and TRBJ2-3; 7 nucleotides match TRBD1. CDR3 length: 14 amino acids. CDR1 and CDR2 from the germline V gene are DFQATT and SNEGSKA (reference sequence). V was pared by 4 bases and J by 2 bases, with 6 bases of the junction left unmatched. CDR3: CSATTGTDTDTQYF. CDR3 in DNA: TGCAGTGCTACAACCGGGACAGACACAGATACGCAGTATTTT.

This clonotype came up a few times. This chain connects TRBV4-2 to TRBJ1-2; no clear D. Trimming took off 4 bases at V and 8 bases at J, with 17 bases between the two ends. The CDR3 is made up of 14 amino acids. CDR1 and CDR2 from the germline V gene are LGHNA and YNFKEQ. The CDR3 is CASSLGEEGKGYTF. CDR3 nucleotides: TGTGCCAGCAGCCTAGGCGAGGAAGGCAAGGGCTACACCTTC.

This clonotype was counted between two and nine times. The CDR3 loop is CASSYRTGGTQYF. CDR3 DNA sequence: TGTGCCAGCAGCTACCGGACAGGGGGGACCCAGTACTTC. V and J are TRBV7-9 and TRBJ2-5, with 10 bases matching TRBD1. This CDR3 region has 13 residues. CDR1 SEHNR and CDR2 FQNEAQ come from the germline V gene (reference sequence). After removal of 4 bases from V and 7 bases from J, the junction contained 3 bases not matched to a gene.